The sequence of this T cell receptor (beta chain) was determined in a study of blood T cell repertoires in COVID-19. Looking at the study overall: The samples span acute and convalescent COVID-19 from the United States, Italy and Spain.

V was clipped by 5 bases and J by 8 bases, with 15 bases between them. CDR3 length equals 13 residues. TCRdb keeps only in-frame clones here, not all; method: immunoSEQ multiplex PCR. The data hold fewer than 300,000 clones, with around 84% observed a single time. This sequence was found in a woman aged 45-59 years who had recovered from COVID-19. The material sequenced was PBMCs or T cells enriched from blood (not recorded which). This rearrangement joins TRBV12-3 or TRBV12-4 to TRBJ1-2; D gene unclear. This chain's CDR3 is CASSPYRGGGYTF. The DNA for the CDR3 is TGTGCCAGCAGTCCCTACCGGGGAGGAGGCTACACCTTC.